This TCR beta chain was found in a study of blood T cell repertoires in COVID-19. Across the whole study: The United States, Italy and Spain supplied acute and convalescent COVID-19 samples. T cells, B-cell-depleted T cells, or PBMCs supplied cDNA or gDNA.

Study processing details: Amplification of reference gene primers provided the estimated nucleated cell counts. Sequencing was performed with immunoSEQ multiplex PCR; in TCRdb, only in-frame clones are kept and a portion is missing. V, J and clone size were drawn from that table, and D and trimming were deduced from the DNA. The table shows roughly 260,000 clones, with around 92% occurring only once. During active infection, Seattle patients enrolled and were then monitored through disease. Germline loops: CDR1 KGHSH, CDR2 LQKENI. The CDR3 has 15 residues. With V trimmed by 3 bases and J by 7 bases, 6 bases remained unmatched.

The J gene is TRBJ2-7, the V gene TRBV18, with 13 bases identical to TRBD2. The TCR originated in a person between 18 and 30 years old with COVID-19, enrolled during active disease. The specimen was peripheral blood. CDR3 sequence (DNA): TGTGCCAGCTCACCGCTCGGGGGACTAGCGGGGGAGCAGTACTTC. Its translation: CASSPLGGLAGEQYF.